Sequencing of this T cell receptor beta chain was carried out in a study of T cell responses to AZD1222 COVID-19 vaccine. Libraries were prepared by immunoSEQ multiplex PCR; TCRdb keeps only in-frame clonotypes and omits some of them. Of roughly 100,000 clones detected, around 89% appear once; the ten largest clones hold around 10%. Concerning this clone itself: Antigen unknown.

This CDR3 has 15 residues. Germline values: CDR1 MNHEY, CDR2 SVGAGI. Unmatched junction bases numbered 9, after V lost 4 bases and J lost 6 bases. Overall study findings and caveats: The repertoires were collected only after the peak T cell response. Females outnumbered males among donors, who were mostly white British; clonal diversity was possibly underestimated. Within unmutated variant regions lay the reported targets of nearly half of spike-specific TCRs. Spike regions recognized by vaccine-associated CD4 TCRs spanned the protein, led by 160-218 and 743-854.

The clonotype originates from an adult in good health. V is TRBV6-5 and J is TRBJ1-2; 9 bases agree with TRBD1. Sequences were derived from peripheral blood, sampled on day 0 of AZD1222 vaccination. The CDR3 sequence: CASSFGPQGANGYTF. The CDR3 region has the DNA TGTGCCAGCAGTTTCGGGCCACAGGGGGCGAATGGCTACACCTTC.